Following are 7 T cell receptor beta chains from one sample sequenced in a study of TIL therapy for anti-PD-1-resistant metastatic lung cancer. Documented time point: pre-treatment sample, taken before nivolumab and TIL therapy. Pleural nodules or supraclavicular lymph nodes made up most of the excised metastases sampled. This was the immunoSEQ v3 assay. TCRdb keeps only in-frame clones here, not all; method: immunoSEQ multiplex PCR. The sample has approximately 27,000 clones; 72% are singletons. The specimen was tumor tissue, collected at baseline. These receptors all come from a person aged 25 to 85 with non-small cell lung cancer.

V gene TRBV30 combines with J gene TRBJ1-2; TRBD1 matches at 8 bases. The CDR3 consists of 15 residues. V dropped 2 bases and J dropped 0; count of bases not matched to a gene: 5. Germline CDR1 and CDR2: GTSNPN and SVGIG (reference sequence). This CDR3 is CAWSNPGQANYGYTF. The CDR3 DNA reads TGTGCCTGGAGTAACCCGGGACAGGCTAACTATGGCTACACCTTC.

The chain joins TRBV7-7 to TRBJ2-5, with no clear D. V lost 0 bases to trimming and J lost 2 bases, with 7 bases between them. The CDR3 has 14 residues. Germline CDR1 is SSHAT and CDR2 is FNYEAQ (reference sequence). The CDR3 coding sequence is TGTGCCAGCAGCTTAGCAGGGTTGCAAGAGACCCAGTACTTC. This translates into CASSLAGLQETQYF.

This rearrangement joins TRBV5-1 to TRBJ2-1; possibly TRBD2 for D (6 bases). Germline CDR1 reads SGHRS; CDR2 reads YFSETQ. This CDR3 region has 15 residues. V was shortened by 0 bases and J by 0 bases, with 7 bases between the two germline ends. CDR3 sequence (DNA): TGCGCCAGCAGCTTGGCCGGGAGCTCCTACAATGAGCAGTTCTTC. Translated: CASSLAGSSYNEQFF.

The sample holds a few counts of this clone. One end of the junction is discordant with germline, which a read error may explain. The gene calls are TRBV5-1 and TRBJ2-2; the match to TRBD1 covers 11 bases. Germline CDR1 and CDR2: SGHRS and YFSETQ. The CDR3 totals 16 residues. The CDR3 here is CASSLGTGGRHRGAVF. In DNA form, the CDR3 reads TGCGCCAGCAGCTTGGGGACAGGGGGCAGACACCGGGGAGCTGTTTTT.

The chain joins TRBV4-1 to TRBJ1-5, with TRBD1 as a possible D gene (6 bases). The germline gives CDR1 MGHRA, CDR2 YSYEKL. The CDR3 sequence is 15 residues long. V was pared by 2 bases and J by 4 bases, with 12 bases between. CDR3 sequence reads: CASSQSEGVNQPQHF. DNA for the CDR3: TGCGCCAGCAGCCAATCAGAGGGGGTAAATCAGCCCCAGCATTTT.

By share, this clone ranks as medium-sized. DNA of the CDR3: TGTGCCAGCAGCGTAGGGGACGGACAAGAGACCCAGTACTTC. Its protein is CASSVGDGQETQYF. This rearrangement joins TRBV9 to TRBJ2-5; the D call may be TRBD1 or TRBD2 (5 bases each). V lost 0 bases to trimming and J lost 2 bases, with 8 bases between them. This CDR3 contains 14 residues. Germline lookup yields CDR1 SGDLS and CDR2 YYNGEE.

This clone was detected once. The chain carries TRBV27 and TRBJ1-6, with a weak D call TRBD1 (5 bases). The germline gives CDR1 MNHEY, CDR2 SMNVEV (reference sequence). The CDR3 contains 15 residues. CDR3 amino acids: CAHGGEYSYNSPLHF. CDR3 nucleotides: TGTGCTCACGGGGGGGAGTACTCCTATAATTCACCCCTCCACTTT.